This T cell receptor (beta chain) was recorded in a study of T cells in localized non-small cell lung cancer. Notes on the study in general: T cell clonality was highest in uninvolved adjacent lung, above tumor.

Germline V gene lookup returns CDR1 MNHEY and CDR2 SVGAGI. CDR3 length equals 15 residues. V was clipped by 5 bases and J by 4 bases; unmatched bases: 7. Repertoires were generated with immunoSEQ multiplex PCR, while TCRdb's copy carries only in-frame clones and drops some. Counted here are tens of thousands of clones, 70% to 90% occurring once; the ten biggest clones make up more than 15%. Turning to this clone: What it binds is not known.

This chain uses TRBV6-5 with TRBJ1-5; 8 nucleotides agree with TRBD1. This receptor was identified in a woman aged 35-75 years with stage II squamous cell lung carcinoma. The sequencing used PBMCs, collected before any cancer treatment. The CDR3 loop reads CASSAADRGNQPQHF. The CDR3 nucleotides read TGTGCCAGCAGTGCGGCAGACAGGGGAAATCAGCCCCAGCATTTT.